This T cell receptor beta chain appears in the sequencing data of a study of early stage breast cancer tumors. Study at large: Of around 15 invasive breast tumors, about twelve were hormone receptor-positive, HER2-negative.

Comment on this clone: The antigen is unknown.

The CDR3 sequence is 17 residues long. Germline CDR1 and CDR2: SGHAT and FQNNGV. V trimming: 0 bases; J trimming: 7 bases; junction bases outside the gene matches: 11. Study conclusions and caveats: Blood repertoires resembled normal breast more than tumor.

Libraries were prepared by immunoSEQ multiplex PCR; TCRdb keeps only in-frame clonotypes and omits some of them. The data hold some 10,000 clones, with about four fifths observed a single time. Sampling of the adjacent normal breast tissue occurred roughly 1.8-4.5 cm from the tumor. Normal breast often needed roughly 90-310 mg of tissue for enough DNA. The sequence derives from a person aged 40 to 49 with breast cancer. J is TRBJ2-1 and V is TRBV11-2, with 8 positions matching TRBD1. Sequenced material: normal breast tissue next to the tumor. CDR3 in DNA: TGTGCCAGCAGCTTAGATCTGGAGACAGGGGCGAGAAATGAGCAGTTCTTC. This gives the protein CASSLDLETGARNEQFF.